This T cell receptor (beta chain) was recorded in a study of blood T cell repertoires in COVID-19. Study details: COVID-19 samples from acute and convalescent phases originated in the United States, Italy and Spain. PBMCs, B-cell-depleted T cells, or T cells were the source of the cDNA or gDNA that made up the material.

Original analysis: Estimation of nucleated cell counts was performed using reference gene primer amplification. Generated by immunoSEQ multiplex PCR, the TCRdb table keeps only in-frame clones and is missing some. The DNA was the basis for D and trimming; V, J and clone size are from that table. The table records 200,000 to 250,000 clones, about four fifths of them present only once. This clone showed up just a few times. CDR1 GTSNPN and CDR2 SVGIG come from the germline V gene (reference sequence). The CDR3 is 13 amino acids. The ends were cut back, 4 bases at V and 10 bases at J, with 16 bases in the middle.

The TCR originated in a woman aged 80 or over with acute or convalescent COVID-19. This chain connects TRBV30 to TRBJ1-4; no reliable D call. The sequenced sample was peripheral blood. The CDR3 coding sequence is TGTGCCTGGAACGAGAACATTCGCGGAAAACTGTTTTTT. Translated: CAWNENIRGKLFF. Combining the CDR3 with reference TRBV30 and TRBJ1-4 gives the whole variable domain SQTIHQWPATLVQPVGSPLSLECTVEGTSNPNLYWYRQAAGRGLQLLFYSVGIGQISSEVPQNLSASRPQDRQFILSSKKLLLSDSGFYLCAWNENIRGKLFFGSGTQLSVL.